Below are 15 T cell receptor beta chains sequenced from a single sample in a study of cytomegalovirus exposure and HLA in healthy donors. It was with 60 Vbeta and 13 Jbeta primers that the PCR ran. Libraries were prepared by immunoSEQ multiplex PCR; TCRdb keeps only in-frame clonotypes and omits some of them. The table shows about 120,000 clones, with roughly four fifths occurring only once. Source material: PBMCs. The source is a woman aged 18-29 years in good health and CMV-seronegative.

V usage is TRBV5-8 and J usage is TRBJ1-1; D is unresolved. V lost 0 bases, J lost 3 bases, and 9 bases lay in between. CDR1 SGHTS and CDR2 YDEGEE come from the germline V gene. This CDR3 comprises 14 residues. CDR3 loop: CASSLGFYYTEAFF. CDR3 nucleotides: TGTGCCAGCAGCTTGGGCTTCTACTACACTGAAGCTTTCTTT.

The gene calls are TRBV11-1 and TRBJ2-5; 13 nucleotides line up with TRBD2. From germline, CDR1 is SGHAT and CDR2 FQDESV (reference sequence). The V and J ends lost 3 bases and 0 bases, in that order; junction bases with no gene match: 7. The CDR3 has 18 amino acids. The CDR3 region has the DNA TGTGCCAGCAGCTTCGCGACTAGCGGGGGGCCGTACCAAGAGACCCAGTACTTC. It encodes CASSFATSGGPYQETQYF.

V is TRBV25-1 and J is TRBJ2-2; D not certain. Germline V CDR1 and CDR2: MGHDK, SYGVNS. Trimming removed 3 bases from V and 7 bases from J, with 12 bases in between. The CDR3 loop spans 14 amino acids. CDR3 DNA sequence: TGTGCCAGCAGTGATCCCTACTCGATCGGGGAGCTGTTTTTT. This sequence encodes CASSDPYSIGELFF.

The V call is TRBV10-3, the J call TRBJ2-3, with D perhaps TRBD1 (5 bases). The CDR3 sequence is 15 residues long. Trimming took 2 bases from V and 0 from J, leaving 9 bases between them. Germline-derived CDR1 and CDR2 are ENHRY and SYGVKD. CDR3 coding DNA: TGTGCCATCAGTGAGCAGGGTTCTAGCACAGATACGCAGTATTTT. Its protein is CAISEQGSSTDTQYF.

This clone was picked up a small number of times. This rearrangement joins TRBV2 to TRBJ1-2; maybe TRBD1 (6 bases). Germline-derived CDR1 and CDR2 are SNHLY and FYNNEI. There are 20 residues in the CDR3. V lost 2 bases to trimming and J lost 4 bases, with 29 bases between them. In DNA, the CDR3 is TGTGCCAGCAGTGAATTTAGGTTCCCCCGCTGGGGGCAGGCGAGCTATGGCTACACCTTC. This translates into CASSEFRFPRWGQASYGYTF.

The V and J genes are TRBV5-4 and TRBJ1-2; D unclear. This CDR3 region has 13 residues. Trimming left V 1 base short and J 4 bases short, with 8 bases between. The germline CDR1 and CDR2 sequences are SGHNT and YYREEE (reference sequence). CDR3 sequence: CASSLLGGYGYTF. DNA of the CDR3: TGTGCCAGCAGCTTGTTGGGAGGCTATGGCTACACCTTC. Based on the CDR3 plus reference TRBV5-4 and TRBJ1-2, the full variable domain is ETGVTQSPTHLIKTRGQQVTLRCSSQSGHNTVSWYQQALGQGPQFIFQYYREEENGRGNFPPRFSGLQFPNYSSELNVNALELDDSALYLCASSLLGGYGYTFGSGTRLTVV.

V and J are TRBV28 and TRBJ1-1; 8 nucleotides agree with TRBD1. The CDR3 has 17 amino acids. The germline V gene has CDR1 MDHEN and CDR2 SYDVKM. Losses at the gene ends were 4 bases for V and 1 base for J; bases not matched to a gene: 11. CDR3 region: CASSYGQGQISNTEAFF. The CDR3 coding sequence is TGTGCCAGCAGTTACGGACAGGGCCAAATTTCGAACACTGAAGCTTTCTTT.

The table lists this clone with a few counts. This sequence joins TRBV2 and TRBJ1-1; D gene unclear. The CDR3 sequence is 13 residues long. Trimming cost V 7 bases and J 0 bases, with 9 bases left between them. Germline values: CDR1 SNHLY, CDR2 FYNNEI. For the CDR3, the DNA is TGTGCCAGCATGAGGGTTATGAACACTGAAGCTTTCTTT. Protein product: CASMRVMNTEAFF.

The chain links TRBV9 to TRBJ2-1; 9 nucleotides agree with TRBD2. CDR1 is SGDLS and CDR2 is YYNGEE in the germline V gene. This CDR3 has 16 amino acids. Unmatched junction bases numbered 8, after V lost 0 bases and J lost 7 bases. CDR3 protein: CASSVDGAGGLNEQFF. The CDR3 DNA is TGTGCCAGCAGCGTAGACGGGGCGGGGGGGCTGAATGAGCAGTTCTTC.

This clone occurred a few times. The V and J genes are TRBV6-5 and TRBJ2-7; the D gene is possibly TRBD1 (5 bases). There are 15 residues in the CDR3. Germline V gene lookup returns CDR1 MNHEY and CDR2 SVGAGI. V was trimmed by 3 bases and J by 2 bases, leaving 14 bases between them. The CDR3 DNA reads as TGTGCCAGCAGTTATCTTCCTACAGGCACCTACGAGCAGTACTTC. This gives the protein CASSYLPTGTYEQYF.

The chain joins TRBV10-3 to TRBJ1-6; D is undetermined. V gave up 0 bases and J gave up 7 bases, with 7 bases separating them. Germline loops: CDR1 ENHRY, CDR2 SYGVKD. This CDR3 contains 14 residues. This CDR3 is CAISESRLNSPLHF. In DNA form, the CDR3 reads TGTGCCATCAGTGAGTCCAGGTTGAATTCACCCCTCCACTTT.

Only a few counts were recorded for this clone. The chain recombines TRBV10-1 with TRBJ2-1; 8 positions match TRBD1. CDR1 and CDR2 (germline): WNHNN, SYGVQD (reference sequence). Unmatched junction bases numbered 13, after V lost 5 bases and J lost 7 bases. The CDR3 length is 16 residues. The CDR3 spells CASSMSGDRGFNEQFF. As DNA, the CDR3 is TGCGCCAGCAGTATGAGTGGAGACAGGGGATTTAATGAGCAGTTCTTC.

This clone was counted between two and nine times. V gene TRBV2 combines with J gene TRBJ2-3, with TRBD2 matching 14 bases. Trimming took 4 bases from V and 2 from J; bases not matched to a gene: 11. Germline lookup yields CDR1 SNHLY and CDR2 FYNNEI. This CDR3 is 19 amino acids long. The DNA for the CDR3 is TGTGCCAGCAGTGGGTCCGGGACTAGCGGGGGCCCATCCACAGATACGCAGTATTTT. It codes for CASSGSGTSGGPSTDTQYF.

The rearrangement links TRBV5-1 to TRBJ1-1; D possibly corresponds to TRBD1 (6 bases). Germline assignment: CDR1 SGHRS and CDR2 YFSETQ. Trimming removed 4 bases from V and 5 bases from J, with 9 bases in between. This CDR3 contains 12 residues. The CDR3 DNA is TGCGCCAGCAGCAGGGGGGGTACTGAAGCTTTCTTT. It translates to CASSRGGTEAFF.

The chain is built from TRBV5-1 and TRBJ2-2; 9 bases line up with TRBD2. The CDR3 runs 19 residues. V shed 2 bases and J 5 bases; nucleotides not matched to a gene: 16. Germline loops: CDR1 SGHRS, CDR2 YFSETQ. The DNA of the CDR3 is TGCGCCAGCAGCTTCACGTCTAGCGGGGACCTGGGAGGAACCGGGGAGCTGTTTTTT. Its translation is CASSFTSSGDLGGTGELFF.